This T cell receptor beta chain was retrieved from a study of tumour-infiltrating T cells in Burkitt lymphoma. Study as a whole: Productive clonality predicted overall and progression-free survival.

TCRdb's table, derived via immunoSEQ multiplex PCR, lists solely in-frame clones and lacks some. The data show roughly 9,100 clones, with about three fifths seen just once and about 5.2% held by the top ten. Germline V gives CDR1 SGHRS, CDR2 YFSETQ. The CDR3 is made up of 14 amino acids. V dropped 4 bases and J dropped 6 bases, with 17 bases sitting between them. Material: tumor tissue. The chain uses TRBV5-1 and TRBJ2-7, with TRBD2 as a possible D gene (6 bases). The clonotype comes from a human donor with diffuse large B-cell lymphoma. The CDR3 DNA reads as TGCGCCAGCAGCCCCGACGCCCCCGGGGGCGAGCAGTACTTC. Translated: CASSPDAPGGEQYF.